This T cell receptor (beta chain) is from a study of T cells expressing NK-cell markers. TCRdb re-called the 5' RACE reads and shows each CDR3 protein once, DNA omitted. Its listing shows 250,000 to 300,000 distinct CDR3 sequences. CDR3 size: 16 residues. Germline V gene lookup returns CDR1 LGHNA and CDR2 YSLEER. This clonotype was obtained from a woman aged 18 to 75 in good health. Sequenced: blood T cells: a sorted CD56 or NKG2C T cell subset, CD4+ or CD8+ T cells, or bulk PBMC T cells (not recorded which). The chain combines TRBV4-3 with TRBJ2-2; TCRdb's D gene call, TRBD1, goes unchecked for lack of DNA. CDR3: CASSQGQAQGTGELFF.